This is a list of T cell receptor beta chains from one sample in a study of cytomegalovirus exposure and HLA in healthy donors. Assay: immunoSEQ multiplex PCR; the TCRdb copy retains only in-frame clones and omits some. Of over 100,000 clones in the sample, around 70% were seen once. The sample was PBMCs. The receptor set was obtained from a male donor in good health and CMV-seronegative. The CDR3 runs from the conserved cysteine through the conserved F or W. D genes are given only for firm matches. The size of a clone is reported for some rows only, either as once, few or many, or as a class for expanded clones.

D gene	CDR3 length	V gene	clone size	J gene	CDR3 protein	CDR3 DNA
TRBD1	16	TRBV18	-	TRBJ1-4	CASSLGTVDVRGKLFF	TGTGCCAGCTCACTCGGGACAGTCGACGTAAGGGGAAAACTGTTTTTT
TRBD1	14	TRBV4-1	-	TRBJ2-3	CASSSDRGGDTQYF	TGCGCCAGCAGTTCGGACAGGGGGGGGGATACGCAGTATTTT
TRBD1	15	TRBV2	-	TRBJ1-1	CASSAPQGLNTEAFF	TGTGCCAGCAGCGCCCCACAGGGGTTGAACACTGAAGCTTTCTTT
-	16	TRBV19	few	TRBJ2-6	CASSPYSGSGANVLTF	TGTGCCAGTAGTCCATATTCGGGTTCTGGGGCCAACGTCCTGACTTTC
TRBD2	17	TRBV11-2	few	TRBJ2-1	CASSLWASGGLYNEQFF	TGTGCCAGCAGCTTATGGGCTAGCGGGGGACTCTACAATGAGCAGTTCTTC
TRBD1	15	TRBV18	-	TRBJ1-6	CASSPSGTGDSPLHF	TGTGCCAGCTCACCCTCCGGGACAGGAGATTCACCCCTCCACTTT
-	11	TRBV28	few	TRBJ1-1	CASRSTREAFF	TGTGCCAGCAGATCAACCAGAGAAGCTTTCTTT
TRBD1	14	TRBV2	-	TRBJ2-3	CASSQTSGQLTQYF	TGTGCCAGCAGTCAAACCTCGGGACAGCTTACGCAGTATTTT
TRBD2	18	TRBV7-9	-	TRBJ2-7	CASNLNLPGGQSSYEQYF	TGTGCCAGCAACCTTAACCTCCCGGGAGGCCAAAGCTCCTACGAGCAGTACTTC
TRBD1	15	TRBV5-1	-	TRBJ1-1	CASSLNGQGEGEAFF	TGCGCCAGCAGCTTGAATGGACAGGGTGAGGGTGAAGCTTTCTTT
TRBD2	20	TRBV5-1	-	TRBJ2-4	CASSLGTSGSSVGTKNIQYF	TGCGCCAGCAGCTTGGGGACTAGCGGGAGCTCTGTCGGGACCAAAAACATTCAGTACTTC
TRBD1	13	TRBV19	-	TRBJ2-7	CASDTGVDGEQYF	TGTGCCAGCGATACAGGGGTCGATGGCGAGCAGTACTTC
TRBD1	14	TRBV18	-	TRBJ1-1	CASSPDRVNTEAFF	TGTGCCAGCTCACCGGACAGGGTGAACACTGAAGCTTTCTTT
TRBD2	19	TRBV30	-	TRBJ2-1	CAWSVRRLAGAGSYNEQFF	TGTGCCTGGAGTGTACGTCGTCTAGCGGGGGCCGGCTCCTACAATGAGCAGTTCTTC
-	15	TRBV6-6	-	TRBJ1-5	CASSYLAPGNQPQHF	TGTGCCAGCAGTTACCTAGCCCCTGGCAATCAGCCCCAGCATTTT
TRBD1	14	TRBV7-2	-	TRBJ1-2	CASSTSGTGVGYTF	TGTGCCAGCAGCACATCCGGGACAGGGGTGGGCTACACCTTC
TRBD2	17	TRBV7-9	once	TRBJ2-3	CASSFPLGGRKSDTQYF	TGTGCCAGCAGCTTCCCCTTAGGCGGGAGAAAGTCAGATACGCAGTATTTT
TRBD2	15	TRBV27	-	TRBJ2-1	CASSPGLAGKREQFF	TGTGCCAGCAGCCCGGGACTAGCGGGAAAGCGGGAGCAGTTCTTC
-	13	TRBV29-1	-	TRBJ2-7	CSVDGPGGYEQYF	TGCAGCGTTGACGGGCCCGGGGGTTACGAGCAGTACTTC
TRBD1	20	TRBV6-1	-	TRBJ2-4	CASSEAGGDRSPLAKNIQYF	TGTGCCAGCAGTGAAGCGGGCGGGGACAGGTCCCCCCTAGCCAAAAACATTCAGTACTTC
TRBD1	15	TRBV7-7	-	TRBJ2-5	CASSKTRTGQETQYF	TGTGCTAGCAGCAAGACTAGGACAGGGCAAGAGACCCAGTACTTC
-	14	TRBV7-9	few	TRBJ1-6	CASTISRAGATLHF	TGTGCCAGCACCATAAGCCGGGCGGGGGCGACCCTCCACTTT
TRBD2	16	TRBV4-1	-	TRBJ2-7	CASSHSSGPSSYEQYF	TGCGCCAGCAGCCATTCTAGCGGGCCTAGCTCCTACGAGCAGTACTTC
-	15	TRBV7-2	few	TRBJ2-5	CASSSVVTPQWAQYF	TGTGCCAGCAGCTCGGTCGTTACCCCACAGTGGGCCCAGTACTTC
-	17	TRBV9	-	TRBJ1-1	CASSPTVGGRLGTEAFF	TGTGCCAGCAGCCCCACCGTCGGGGGGCGGTTGGGCACTGAAGCTTTCTTT
-	11	TRBV28	-	TRBJ1-1	CASSSNTEAFF	TGTGCCAGCAGTTCTAACACTGAAGCTTTCTTT
TRBD1	15	TRBV5-1	-	TRBJ2-5	CASSLAGQNQETQYF	TGCGCCAGCAGCTTGGCGGGACAGAACCAAGAGACCCAGTACTTC
TRBD2	16	TRBV4-2	few	TRBJ2-2	CASSQGYGLATGELFF	TGTGCCAGCAGCCAAGGGTACGGACTAGCGACTGGGGAGCTGTTTTTT
-	17	TRBV4-1	-	TRBJ2-2	CASSQDRQDIYTGELFF	TGCGCCAGCAGCCAAGATAGGCAAGACATTTACACCGGGGAGCTGTTTTTT
-	16	TRBV18	-	TRBJ2-1	CASSPRDSISYNEQFF	TGTGCCAGCTCACCGAGAGACAGCATCTCCTACAATGAGCAGTTCTTC
-	16	TRBV18	-	TRBJ2-2	CASSPLNVRRAGELFF	TGTGCCAGCTCACCACTCAATGTTCGGAGAGCCGGGGAGCTGTTTTTT
TRBD2	15	TRBV4-2	-	TRBJ2-1	CASSPGLAGVPEQFF	TGTGCCAGCAGCCCGGGACTAGCGGGGGTCCCTGAGCAGTTCTTC
-	13	TRBV5-1	-	TRBJ2-4	CASSLDVKNIQYF	TGCGCCAGCAGCTTGGATGTAAAAAACATTCAGTACTTC